This TCR beta chain originates from a study of patients and donors after allogeneic stem cell transplantation. V lost 4 bases, J lost 3 bases, and 7 bases stayed unmatched. The germline CDR1 and CDR2 sequences are SGHRS and YFSETQ. CDR3 length equals 16 residues. One entry per CDR3 protein results from TCRdb running MiXCR on the RT-PCR reads. The sample records some 880,000 distinct CDR3 sequences, approximately 18% being singletons. The clonotype comes from a human donor who was either an allogeneic HSCT recipient or a stem cell or donor lymphocyte infusion donor (not recorded which). It is not recorded whose cells these are; they may come from a transplant donor. The sample consisted of blood, either unsorted or a sorted T cell fraction (not recorded which). The chain recombines TRBV5-1 with TRBJ2-3; TRBD2 matches at 11 bases. CDR3 nucleotides: TGCGCCAGCAGCCTTAGCGGGAGGGCCTTGACAGATACGCAGTATTTT. Translated, it gives CASSLSGRALTDTQYF.